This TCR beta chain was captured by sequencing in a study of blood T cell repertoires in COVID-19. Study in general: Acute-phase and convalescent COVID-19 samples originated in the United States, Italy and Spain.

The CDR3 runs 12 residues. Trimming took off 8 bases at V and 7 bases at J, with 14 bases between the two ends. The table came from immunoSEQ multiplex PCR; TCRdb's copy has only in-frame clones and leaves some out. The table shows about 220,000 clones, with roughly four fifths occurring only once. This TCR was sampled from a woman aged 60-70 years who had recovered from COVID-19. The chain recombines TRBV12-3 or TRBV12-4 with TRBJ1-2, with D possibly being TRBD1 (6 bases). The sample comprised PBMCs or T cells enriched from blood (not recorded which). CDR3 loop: CASAPGQPGYTF. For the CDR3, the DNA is TGTGCCAGCGCCCCGGGACAACCTGGCTACACCTTC.